These 20 T cell receptor beta chains were sequenced from one sample in a study of cytomegalovirus exposure and HLA in healthy donors. PCR employed 60 Vbeta and 13 Jbeta primers. Using immunoSEQ multiplex PCR, the repertoire was profiled, and TCRdb retains in-frame clones only, with some absent. This sample has approximately 180,000 clones, with roughly 12% found just once. Sequenced sample: PBMCs. The receptors shown here come from a man over 45 in good health and CMV-seropositive.

V usage is TRBV9 and J usage is TRBJ2-7, with 11 positions matching TRBD1. The trim removed 4 bases at V and 5 bases at J, leaving 8 bases unmatched. Germline CDR1 reads SGDLS; CDR2 reads YYNGEE. The CDR3 spans 15 residues. The CDR3 is CASSSRTGGADEQYF. The CDR3 DNA is TGTGCCAGCAGCTCTAGGACAGGGGGCGCAGACGAGCAGTACTTC. The variable domain in full, with the rest retrieved from reference TRBV9 and TRBJ2-7, is DSGVTQTPKHLITATGQRVTLRCSPRSGDLSVYWYQQSLDQGLQFLIQYYNGEERAKGNILERFSAQQFPDLHSELNLSSLELGDSALYFCASSSRTGGADEQYFGPGTRLTVT.

The chain couples TRBV5-1 to TRBJ2-3; weak D call: TRBD2 (6 bases). The CDR3 is 16 amino acids. CDR1 is SGHRS and CDR2 is YFSETQ in the germline V gene. V shed 0 bases and J shed 2 bases, with 13 bases lying between them. CDR3 in amino acids: CASSLVSGGPTDTQYF. CDR3 DNA: TGCGCCAGCAGCTTGGTTTCCGGGGGACCCACAGATACGCAGTATTTT.

This clone has more than one count but fewer than ten. The chain employs TRBV6-6 and TRBJ1-1, with TRBD1 identical over 9 bases. The CDR3 spans 15 residues. Germline CDR1 is MNHNY and CDR2 is SVGAGI (reference sequence). The trim removed 8 bases at V and 1 base at J, leaving 8 bases unmatched. The CDR3: CASRDRDSPNTEAFF. CDR3 nucleotide sequence: TGTGCCAGCCGGGACAGGGATTCTCCGAACACTGAAGCTTTCTTT.

The table lists this clone with a few counts. This chain joins TRBV4-2 and TRBJ2-1; D is perhaps TRBD2 (7 bases). V gave up 5 bases and J gave up 0 bases, with 14 bases separating them. CDR1 is LGHNA, CDR2 YNFKEQ, per germline. CDR3 size: 16 residues. The CDR3 region is CASSAPGGPSYNEQFF. CDR3 nucleotide sequence: TGTGCCAGCAGCGCCCCGGGGGGCCCCTCCTACAATGAGCAGTTCTTC.

The genes are TRBV11-3 and TRBJ2-7; D is perhaps TRBD2 (5 bases). Germline V lookup: CDR1 SGHNT, CDR2 YENEEA. This CDR3 has 13 amino acids. Between the trimmed V and J ends, which lost 1 base and 3 bases, there was a span of 7 bases. CDR3: CASSLAGLYEQYV. The CDR3 coding sequence is TGTGCCAGCAGCTTAGCAGGACTCTACGAGCAGTACGTC.

This clone turned up a few times. This chain connects TRBV29-1 to TRBJ2-1, with 8 bases aligning to TRBD2. The CDR3 is 13 amino acids. V was clipped by 6 bases and J by 5 bases; unmatched bases: 6. The germline CDR1 and CDR2 sequences are SQVTM and ANQGSEA. The CDR3 spells CSVGGSGDNEQFF. The DNA of the CDR3 is TGCAGCGTCGGTGGTAGCGGGGACAATGAGCAGTTCTTC.

The CDR3 protein is CSVEAGGLNEQFF. CDR3 DNA sequence: TGCAGCGTTGAAGCGGGGGGACTCAATGAGCAGTTCTTC. The genes are TRBV29-1 and TRBJ2-1, with 7 positions matching TRBD2. V was pared by 1 base and J by 6 bases, with 3 bases of the junction left unmatched. From germline, CDR1 is SQVTM and CDR2 ANQGSEA. The CDR3 extends over 13 amino acids.

This clone turned up a few times. The V and J genes are TRBV7-2 and TRBJ2-5; TRBD2 agrees at 8 bases. CDR1 and CDR2 from the germline V gene are SGHTA and FQGNSA. The trim removed 3 bases at V and 5 bases at J, leaving 8 bases unmatched. The CDR3 spans 15 residues. The CDR3: CASSLGRGAAETQYF. The CDR3 region has the DNA TGTGCCAGCAGCTTGGGGCGGGGGGCGGCGGAGACCCAGTACTTC.

The sample holds a few counts of this clone. The genes are TRBV4-3 and TRBJ1-6; D remains unclear. With 4 bases removed from V and 3 bases from J, the gap between germline ends came to 13 bases. The CDR3 runs to 16 residues. CDR1 is LGHNA and CDR2 is YSLEER in the germline V gene. Here the CDR3 DNA reads TGCGCCAGCAGCCTCAGACAACACCACTATAATTCACCCCTCCACTTT. This translates into CASSLRQHHYNSPLHF.

As concerns this clone: Other nucleotide sequences from this sample produce the same CDR3. This chain connects TRBV10-1 to TRBJ1-5, with 9 bases fitting TRBD1. Germline V gene data show CDR1 as WNHNN and CDR2 as SYGVQD (reference sequence). The V gene end was trimmed by 6 bases and the J gene end by 1 base; junction bases not matched to a gene: 16. This CDR3 is built from 19 residues. Written as DNA, the CDR3 is TGCGCCAGCAGATCTTTCCCCCGGGACAGGGAATACAGCAATCAGCCCCAGCATTTT. It encodes CASRSFPRDREYSNQPQHF.

This clone was seen a handful of times. V gene TRBV2 combines with J gene TRBJ2-3; no reliable D call. With 7 bases removed from V and 5 bases from J, the gap between germline ends came to 13 bases. The germline gives CDR1 SNHLY, CDR2 FYNNEI. The CDR3 is 13 residues long. The CDR3: CASNLISGDTQYF. CDR3 nucleotides: TGTGCCAGCAACCTCATTTCGGGAGATACGCAGTATTTT.

The chain has TRBV4-1 and TRBJ1-6, with D perhaps matching TRBD1 (6 bases). The CDR3 consists of 17 residues. The V end lost 4 bases, the J end lost 6 bases, and 19 bases lay between the germline ends. Germline V gives CDR1 MGHRA, CDR2 YSYEKL. The CDR3 spells CASSLSTGGLLNSPLHF. The DNA of the CDR3 is TGCGCCAGCAGCCTGTCCACGGGGGGCTTGCTTAATTCACCCCTCCACTTT.

The rearrangement links TRBV11-3 to TRBJ1-1; D not certain. V was cut by 0 bases and J by 11 bases, with 10 bases left in between. The CDR3 is made up of 12 amino acids. CDR1 SGHNT and CDR2 YENEEA come from the germline V gene. CDR3 DNA: TGTGCCAGCAGCTTAGATCGGGGAGCGGCTTTCTTT. Translated: CASSLDRGAAFF.

This clone occurred a few times. V gene TRBV5-6 combines with J gene TRBJ1-3; D gene unclear. With 2 bases removed from V and 1 base from J, the gap between germline ends came to 13 bases. Germline CDR1 SGHDT, CDR2 YYEEEE. The CDR3 extends over 16 amino acids. The CDR3 sequence: CASSLDGRPSGNTIYF. CDR3 DNA: TGTGCCAGCAGCTTAGATGGCAGGCCGTCTGGAAACACCATATATTTT. Complete variable domain (other parts from reference TRBV5-6 and TRBJ1-3): DAGVTQSPTHLIKTRGQQVTLRCSPKSGHDTVSWYQQALGQGPQFIFQYYEEEERQRGNFPDRFSGHQFPNYSSELNVNALLLGDSALYLCASSLDGRPSGNTIYFGEGSWLTVV.

This clone was counted a few times. This rearrangement joins TRBV5-4 to TRBJ2-3, with 8 nucleotides matching TRBD2. Germline trimming cut 6 bases from V and 2 bases from J; bases unmatched to any gene: 5. CDR1 and CDR2 (germline): SGHNT, YYREEE (reference sequence). The CDR3 has 14 amino acids. DNA for the CDR3: TGTGCCAGCACCTCGGGGGGGCCCACAGATACGCAGTATTTT. Translation: CASTSGGPTDTQYF. Looking up the rest from reference TRBV5-4 and TRBJ2-3 gives the full variable domain: ETGVTQSPTHLIKTRGQQVTLRCSSQSGHNTVSWYQQALGQGPQFIFQYYREEENGRGNFPPRFSGLQFPNYSSELNVNALELDDSALYLCASTSGGPTDTQYFGPGTRLTVL.

The DNA for the CDR3 is TGTGCCAGCAGTTTACCCCCTATCCTAGAAGCGGGGAGAAACACCGGGGAGCTGTTTTTT. Its translation is CASSLPPILEAGRNTGELFF. V gene TRBV28 combines with J gene TRBJ2-2; 7 bases match TRBD2. With V trimmed by 2 bases and J by 2 bases, 17 bases remained unmatched. Per germline, CDR1 MDHEN and CDR2 SYDVKM. This CDR3 is 20 amino acids long.

This clone was found a few times. The chain uses TRBV5-1 and TRBJ2-2; D gene unclear. The V gene lost 7 bases and the J gene lost 5 bases, with 15 bases spanning the gap. From germline, CDR1 is SGHRS and CDR2 YFSETQ. This CDR3 spans 14 amino acids. The CDR3 nucleotides are TGCGCCAGCCGGTCCCTCAGGAAAACCGGGGAGCTGTTTTTT. Translation gives CASRSLRKTGELFF.

V and J are TRBV29-1 and TRBJ2-1; D might be TRBD1 (6 bases). Germline lookup yields CDR1 SQVTM and CDR2 ANQGSEA. V was pared by 7 bases and J by 6 bases, with 16 bases between. This CDR3 region has 13 residues. The CDR3 loop is CSAAMDSPNEQFF. In nucleotides, the CDR3 is TGCAGCGCAGCGATGGACAGCCCCAATGAGCAGTTCTTC.

This clone was detected a few times. The CDR3 region is CASKSGRGGELFF. CDR3 nucleotides: TGTGCCAGCAAATCAGGGCGGGGAGGGGAGCTGTTTTTT. The J gene is TRBJ2-2, the V gene TRBV6-6; perhaps TRBD2 as D (6 bases). Germline assignment: CDR1 MNHNY and CDR2 SVGAGI (reference sequence). Deletions cut 7 bases from V and 8 bases from J, with 14 bases between. CDR3 size: 13 residues.

The chain links TRBV11-2 to TRBJ2-7, with D possibly TRBD1 on 5 matching bases. V lost 5 bases and J 9 bases, leaving 14 bases between the germline ends. The germline V gene encodes CDR1 SGHAT and CDR2 FQNNGV. CDR3 length: 12 residues. The CDR3 nucleotides read TGTGCCAGCAGCCAGGCAGGGCAAGGGCAGTACGTC. It is translated as CASSQAGQGQYV.